The 22 T cell receptor beta chains below come from one sample, sequenced in a study of T cell clonality in common variable immunodeficiency. Assay used: immunoSEQ multiplex PCR; TCRdb lists only in-frame clones, some missing. The counts give 35,000 to 55,000 clones, none of them seen only once; 0.68% is held by the top ten. The specimen was peripheral blood mononuclear cells. The receptors originated from a person between 18 and 75 years old in good health.

This clone occurred many times. The CDR3 is cut off 3 residues early in the read; its end comes from the germline J gene. V is TRBV5-1 and J is TRBJ1-4, with D perhaps matching TRBD1 (6 bases). Per germline, CDR1 SGHRS and CDR2 YFSETQ. V was trimmed by 0 bases and J by 8 bases, leaving 14 bases between them. This CDR3 is built from 15 residues. The covered CDR3 bases are TGCGCCAGCAGCTTGGCCGGGGGGCAGGGAGAAAAA. Residues: CASSLAGGQGEK. The CDR3 reads in full as CASSLAGGQGEKLFF. Together with reference TRBV5-1 and TRBJ1-4, the CDR3 gives the full variable domain: KAGVTQTPRYLIKTRGQQVTLSCSPISGHRSVSWYQQTPGQGLQFLFEYFSETQRNKGNFPGRFSGRQFSNSRSEMNVSTLELGDSALYLCASSLAGGQGEKLFFGSGTQLSVL.

Many counts were recorded for this clone. The read is 3 residues too short to cover the CDR3 end, so that end is filled in from the germline J gene. The chain couples TRBV18 to TRBJ2-4; 14 bases align to TRBD2. V shed 2 bases and J 6 bases; nucleotides not matched to a gene: 6. Germline assignment: CDR1 KGHSH and CDR2 LQKENI. CDR3 length: 17 amino acids. Incomplete CDR3 DNA: TGTGCCAGCTCACCATCGGGACTAGCGGGGGCCCCAAACATT. It yields the protein CASSPSGLAGAPNI. From start to end, the CDR3 is CASSPSGLAGAPNIQYF.

This clone was counted ten times or more. Sequencing ends 3 residues short of the CDR3 end; the germline J gene provides the rest. V and J are TRBV5-6 and TRBJ2-7; D is ambiguous. V was cut by 1 base and J by 3 bases, with 8 bases left in between. CDR1 SGHDT and CDR2 YYEEEE come from the germline V gene. This CDR3 is 13 amino acids long. The CDR3 DNA, read in part, is TGTGCCAGCAGCTTGCGCGGTTACTACGAG. This codes for CASSLRGYYE. The CDR3 as a whole reads CASSLRGYYEQYF. The whole variable domain, filled in from reference TRBV5-6 and TRBJ2-7, reads DAGVTQSPTHLIKTRGQQVTLRCSPKSGHDTVSWYQQALGQGPQFIFQYYEEEERQRGNFPDRFSGHQFPNYSSELNVNALLLGDSALYLCASSLRGYYEQYFGPGTRLTVT.

This clone appeared many times. The CDR3 end is not reached by the read, which stops 3 residues before it; the germline J gene fills it in. The chain combines TRBV29-1 with TRBJ2-2; D is uncertain. The CDR3 has 13 residues. Trimming removed 0 bases at V and 1 base at J, with 3 bases between. CDR1 and CDR2 (germline): SQVTM, ANQGSEA. Incomplete CDR3 DNA: TGCAGCGTTGAAGACCAGAACACCGGGGAG. Protein product: CSVEDQNTGE. The whole CDR3 reads CSVEDQNTGELFF.

This clone was observed many times. The CDR3 end falls 3 residues outside the read, so it is completed with the germline J gene. The V gene is TRBV6-1, the J gene TRBJ1-4; 7 positions agree with TRBD1. The ends lost 5 bases at V and 7 bases at J; junction bases unmatched: 7. The germline V gene encodes CDR1 MNHNS and CDR2 SASEGT. The CDR3 is 14 amino acids. The CDR3 DNA, read in part, is TGTGCCAGCAGTAAAGGGGGCCAGGCTGAAAAA. Its protein product is CASSKGGQAEK. The whole CDR3 region reads CASSKGGQAEKLFF.

This clone has ten or more counts. The read ends 3 residues before the CDR3 terminus; that terminus is restored from the germline J gene. The rearrangement uses TRBV20-1 and TRBJ2-7; D unclear. The V end was cut by 7 bases, the J end by 0 bases, with 13 bases between. The CDR3 is made up of 13 amino acids. Germline V CDR1 and CDR2: DFQATT, SNEGSKA (reference sequence). Incomplete CDR3 DNA: TGCAGTGTTGTGCGAGAAACCTCCTACGAG. Its protein product is CSVVRETSYE. In full, the CDR3 reads CSVVRETSYEQYF.

This clone was seen repeatedly, ten times or more. The CDR3 DNA, read in part, is TGTGCCAGCTCCCTACAGGGGGCTAGCAATCAGCCC. It yields the protein CASSLQGASNQP. The CDR3, in full, reads CASSLQGASNQPQHF. The rearrangement uses TRBV18 and TRBJ1-5; 9 bases match TRBD1. The read ends 3 residues shy of where the CDR3 ends; the end is completed using the germline J gene. Germline V gene lookup returns CDR1 KGHSH and CDR2 LQKENI. This CDR3 contains 15 residues. V trimming: 6 bases; J trimming: 0 bases; junction bases outside the gene matches: 3.

About this clone itself: The CDR3 is cut off 3 residues early in the read; its end comes from the germline J gene. The chain recombines TRBV19 with TRBJ1-2; D might be TRBD1 (6 bases). This CDR3 region has 13 residues. Germline CDR1 and CDR2: LNHDA and SQIVND (reference sequence). CDR3: CASSKQGNNDYTF. Incomplete CDR3 DNA: TGTGCCAGTAGTAAACAGGGAAACAATGAC.

Ten or more counts support this clone. The read finishes 3 residues shy of the CDR3 end, and the germline J gene is used to complete it. The J gene is TRBJ2-3, the V gene TRBV12-3 or TRBV12-4; 7 nucleotides line up with TRBD2. This CDR3 contains 15 residues. V shed 4 bases and J 2 bases; nucleotides not matched to a gene: 6. The CDR3 bases that were read are TGTGCCAGCAGTTCTCCTAGCGGATACACAGATACG. Protein product: CASSSPSGYTDT. The whole CDR3 is CASSSPSGYTDTQYF.

The sample holds many counts of this clone. The read ends 3 residues before the CDR3 terminus; that terminus is restored from the germline J gene. The chain combines TRBV9 with TRBJ2-5; TRBD1 matches 9 bases. V gave up 0 bases and J gave up 2 bases; unmatched junction bases: 8. The CDR3 extends over 17 amino acids. Per the germline V gene, CDR1 is SGDLS and CDR2 is YYNGEE. CDR3 in amino acids: CASSVEGGTGWQETQYF. Partial CDR3 DNA: TGTGCCAGCAGCGTAGAAGGGGGGACAGGGTGGCAAGAGACC.

This clone was picked up many times. The read ends 3 residues early relative to the CDR3; the germline J gene fills the gap. J is TRBJ2-2 and V is TRBV9, with D unclear. The CDR3 is made up of 13 amino acids. CDR1 SGDLS and CDR2 YYNGEE come from the germline V gene. Trimming removed 4 bases at V and 5 bases at J, with 9 bases between. The chain's CDR3 is CASSLPLTGELFF. The CDR3 DNA, read in part, is TGTGCCAGCAGCCTTCCACTTACCGGGGAG. The full variable domain, completed using reference TRBV9 and TRBJ2-2, is DSGVTQTPKHLITATGQRVTLRCSPRSGDLSVYWYQQSLDQGLQFLIQYYNGEERAKGNILERFSAQQFPDLHSELNLSSLELGDSALYFCASSLPLTGELFFGEGSRLTVL.

At least ten counts were recorded for this clone. With the read ending 3 residues before the CDR3 end, the germline J gene is used to fill in that end. The chain combines TRBV29-1 with TRBJ2-2; 12 positions agree with TRBD2. The germline V gene has CDR1 SQVTM and CDR2 ANQGSEA. This CDR3 is built from 17 residues. V trimming: 5 bases; J trimming: 5 bases; junction bases outside the gene matches: 12. This CDR3 is CSVSQTSGGVWTGELFF. CDR3 bases read: TGCAGCGTTTCCCAGACTAGCGGGGGAGTCTGGACCGGGGAG.

The table lists this clone with many counts. The read ends 3 residues shy of where the CDR3 ends; the end is completed using the germline J gene. The chain uses TRBV12-5 and TRBJ2-1; 8 bases agree with TRBD1. Looked up from germline, CDR1 is LGHNT and CDR2 is FRNRAP. Germline trimming cut 5 bases from V and 4 bases from J; bases unmatched to any gene: 7. CDR3 size: 15 residues. CDR3 amino acids: CASGATGTGYNEQFF. Partial CDR3 DNA: TGTGCTAGTGGTGCCACCGGGACAGGATACAATGAG.

This clone appeared many times. Sequencing ends 3 residues short of the CDR3 end; the germline J gene provides the rest. V is TRBV7-2 and J is TRBJ1-1; TRBD1 matches 7 bases. This CDR3 contains 17 residues. Per the germline V gene, CDR1 is SGHTA and CDR2 is FQGNSA. After removal of 0 bases from V and 0 bases from J, the junction contained 7 bases not matched to a gene. The sequenced part of the CDR3 DNA is TGTGCCAGCAGCTTAGCGCAGTACAGGGGAATGAACACTGAA. It is translated as CASSLAQYRGMNTE. The full-length CDR3 reads as CASSLAQYRGMNTEAFF.

This clone has a count of ten or more. The CDR3 end falls 3 residues outside the read, so it is completed with the germline J gene. The chain links TRBV7-6 to TRBJ1-4; maybe TRBD1 (6 bases). The CDR3 covers 14 residues. Per germline, CDR1 SGHVS and CDR2 FNYEAQ. V lost 3 bases and J lost 8, with 13 bases in between. CDR3 in amino acids: CASSLEGHPEKLFF. CDR3 DNA, as far as it was read: TGTGCCAGCAGCTTGGAGGGACACCCCGAAAAA.

The table lists this clone with many counts. Relative to the germline gene, one junction end is altered; a read error may explain this. Incomplete CDR3 DNA: TGTGCCAGCAGCCAAGAGCTAGCCTCCCACAATGAG. Translation gives CASSQELASHNE. In full, the CDR3 is CASSQELASHNEQFF. The V and J genes are TRBV4-2 and TRBJ2-1; a weak D match, TRBD2 (5 bases). The read falls 3 residues short of the CDR3 end, and the missing part is taken from the germline J gene. Germline CDR1 and CDR2: LGHNA and YNFKEQ. CDR3 length: 15 amino acids.

Ten or more counts support this clone. The read halts 3 residues ahead of the CDR3 end, with the missing end drawn from the germline J gene. This chain links TRBV10-2 with TRBJ2-3; the D gene is possibly TRBD1 (6 bases). CDR3 length: 15 amino acids. CDR1 and CDR2 (germline): WSHSY, SAAADI. The V end was cut by 3 bases, the J end by 5 bases, with 15 bases between. The part of the CDR3 DNA that was read is TGCGCCAGCAGTGAATATAACAGGGATATAGATACG. This sequence encodes CASSEYNRDIDT. In full, the CDR3 reads CASSEYNRDIDTQYF.

In its sample, this clone was seen many times. The read terminates 3 residues ahead of where the CDR3 ends, so the germline J gene completes it. The chain uses TRBV28 and TRBJ1-1; 7 nucleotides line up with TRBD1. Trimming took 6 bases from V and 0 from J; bases not matched to a gene: 13. Germline loops: CDR1 MDHEN, CDR2 SYDVKM. The CDR3 is 17 residues long. This CDR3 is CASSATWDRPMNTEAFF. CDR3 DNA (partial): TGTGCCAGCAGCGCGACTTGGGACAGACCCATGAACACTGAA.

This clone was counted ten times or more. The CDR3 end falls 3 residues outside the read, so it is completed with the germline J gene. This chain uses TRBV5-6 with TRBJ2-5; 16 bases line up with TRBD2. After removal of 4 bases from V and 5 bases from J, the junction contained 2 bases not matched to a gene. The length of the CDR3 is 15 residues. The V gene's germline CDR1 is SGHDT and CDR2 YYEEEE. CDR3 loop: CASSAGLAGGETQYF. The DNA read from the CDR3 is TGTGCCAGCAGCGCGGGACTAGCGGGAGGGGAGACC.

This clone was seen at least ten times. The read stops 3 residues short of the end of the CDR3; the missing end is completed from the germline J gene. The rearrangement links TRBV18 to TRBJ1-5; a weak D match, TRBD1 (6 bases). The CDR3 runs 19 residues. The germline V and J ends were trimmed by 3 bases and 6 bases, with 27 bases remaining between them. Germline assignment: CDR1 KGHSH and CDR2 LQKENI. The CDR3 reads CASSPTEKTGIGGFQPQHF. CDR3 DNA, as far as it was read: TGTGCCAGCTCACCTACCGAAAAAACAGGGATTGGCGGCTTTCAGCCC.

Many counts were recorded for this clone. Sequencing ends 3 residues short of the CDR3 end; the germline J gene provides the rest. V gene TRBV6-1 combines with J gene TRBJ1-1; D is uncertain. The length of the CDR3 is 15 residues. The V end lost 2 bases, the J end lost 0 bases, and 10 bases lay between the germline ends. Germline CDR1 is MNHNS and CDR2 is SASEGT. The sequenced part of the CDR3 DNA is TGTGCCAGCAGTGAACCACACCTTTTGAACACTGAA. This codes for CASSEPHLLNTE. The whole CDR3 is CASSEPHLLNTEAFF.

This clone was counted ten times or more. The read halts 3 residues ahead of the CDR3 end, with the missing end drawn from the germline J gene. The chain is built from TRBV7-8 and TRBJ2-4; TRBD1 agrees at 7 bases. The CDR3 is 14 residues long. J gave up 2 bases and V 5 bases, and 3 bases lay outside the gene matches. CDR1 and CDR2 (germline): SGHVS, FQNEAQ. The CDR3 DNA, read in part, is TGTGCCAGCAGCCAGGGGGAATCCAAAAACATT. Translating gives CASSQGESKNI. The CDR3 in full is CASSQGESKNIQYF. Using reference TRBV7-8 and TRBJ2-4 for the parts outside the CDR3, the full variable domain is GAGVSQSPRYKVAKRGQDVALRCDPISGHVSLFWYQQALGQGPEFLTYFQNEAQLDKSGLPSDRFFAERPEGSVSTLKIQRTQQEDSAVYLCASSQGESKNIQYFGAGTRLSVL.